These 10 T cell receptor beta chains originate from one sample sequenced in a study of metastatic and nonmetastatic thyroid tumors. Each patient came to thyroid surgery without any prior treatment (of any kind). TCRdb re-clonotyped the PCR reads through MiXCR. Among approximately 17,000 clones listed, less than 30% were seen once. Sequences were obtained from tumor tissue. These receptors were taken from a female donor with papillary thyroid cancer or a benign thyroid nodule (not recorded which). Some clones in this sample may be carry-over from other donors' samples.

At least ten counts were recorded for this clone. The gene calls are TRBV19 and TRBJ1-6; D is possibly TRBD1 (6 bases). Per germline, CDR1 LNHDA and CDR2 SQIVND (reference sequence). Trimming left V 7 bases short and J 0 bases short, with 16 bases between. The CDR3 loop spans 17 amino acids. The CDR3 loop reads CASTKGHPSSYNSPLHF. CDR3 nucleotides: TGTGCCAGTACTAAGGGACACCCCAGCTCCTATAATTCACCCCTCCACTTT. The entire variable domain, with the rest obtained from reference TRBV19 and TRBJ1-6, is as follows: DGGITQSPKYLFRKEGQNVTLSCEQNLNHDAMYWYRQDPGQGLRLIYYSQIVNDFQKGDIAEGYSVSREKKESFPLTVTSAQKNPTAFYLCASTKGHPSSYNSPLHFGNGTRLTVT.

This clone showed up many times. The CDR3 reads CASSPSWSSYNEQFF. The CDR3 nucleotides are TGTGCCAGCAGCCCTAGCTGGAGCTCCTACAATGAGCAGTTCTTC. This sequence joins TRBV7-9 and TRBJ2-1, with D tentatively TRBD2 (5 bases). V lost 5 bases and J lost 0, with 11 bases in between. This CDR3 has 15 residues. Looked up from germline, CDR1 is SEHNR and CDR2 is FQNEAQ (reference sequence).

The chain employs TRBV20-1 and TRBJ1-1; D uncertain. Trimming stripped 3 bases from V and 1 base from J, with 12 bases between. The CDR3 has 14 amino acids. CDR1 and CDR2 from the germline V gene are DFQATT and SNEGSKA (reference sequence). The CDR3 coding sequence is TGCAGTGCTAGTCCAAGCAGCTGGAACACTGAAGCTTTCTTT. It yields the protein CSASPSSWNTEAFF.

The chain carries TRBV11-2 and TRBJ1-3, with D possibly matching TRBD1 (5 bases). CDR1 is SGHAT, CDR2 FQNNGV, per germline. V was pared by 4 bases and J by 8 bases, with 12 bases between. There are 13 residues in the CDR3. CDR3 DNA sequence: TGTGCCAGCAGCTACCAGGGAGGTGACACCATATATTTT. Amino acid sequence: CASSYQGGDTIYF.

This clone was picked up many times. The chain is built from TRBV7-9 and TRBJ2-7; D is unclear. The V gene's germline CDR1 is SEHNR and CDR2 FQNEAQ (reference sequence). Trimming took off 5 bases at V and 5 bases at J, with 10 bases between the two ends. CDR3 length: 12 amino acids. The CDR3 spells CASSLSPHEQYF. CDR3 nucleotides: TGTGCCAGCAGCCTTAGTCCCCACGAGCAGTACTTC. Looking up the rest from reference TRBV7-9 and TRBJ2-7 gives the full variable domain: DTGVSQNPRHKITKRGQNVTFRCDPISEHNRLYWYRQTLGQGPEFLTYFQNEAQLEKSRLLSDRFSAERPKGSFSTLEIQRTEQGDSAMYLCASSLSPHEQYFGPGTRLTVT.

This CDR3 is CASSVRRDYEQFF. The CDR3 coding sequence is TGTGCCAGCAGTGTACGCCGGGACTATGAGCAGTTCTTC. V gene TRBV2 combines with J gene TRBJ2-1, with a weak D call TRBD2 (6 bases). This CDR3 contains 13 residues. Trimming took off 4 bases at V and 8 bases at J, with 12 bases between the two ends. CDR1 is SNHLY, CDR2 FYNNEI, per germline.

As for this clone: This may arise from a read error, as a much more abundant clone is one base away. The CDR3 does not close with the conserved phenylalanine or tryptophan, likely indicating a read error. This chain uses TRBV3-1 with TRBJ2-1; TRBD2 matches at 15 bases. CDR1 is LGHDT and CDR2 is YNNKEL in the germline V gene (reference sequence). The CDR3 length is 18 residues. V lost 5 bases to trimming and J lost 4 bases; unmatched junction nucleotides: 9. The CDR3 DNA follows: TGTGCCAGCAGCGCCGGGACTAGCGGGAGGTTGGTGTACAATGAGCAGTTCCTC. Protein product: CASSAGTSGRLVYNEQFL.

The rearrangement joins TRBV5-1 to TRBJ2-7; 13 bases map to TRBD2. CDR1 and CDR2 from the germline V gene are SGHRS and YFSETQ. The CDR3 consists of 14 residues. Germline trimming cut 4 bases from V and 4 bases from J; bases unmatched to any gene: 2. This CDR3 is CASSKGLAGYEQYF. The DNA for the CDR3 is TGCGCCAGCAGCAAGGGACTAGCGGGGTACGAGCAGTACTTC.

CDR3 in amino acids: CASSQDRQQGDEGYTF. Written as DNA, the CDR3 is TGCGCCAGCAGCCAAGATCGCCAACAGGGTGACGAGGGCTACACCTTC. J is TRBJ1-2 and V is TRBV4-3, with TRBD1 as a possible D gene (6 bases). Germline V CDR1 and CDR2: LGHNA, YSLEER. This CDR3 contains 16 residues. Trimming left V 0 bases short and J 8 bases short, with 19 bases between.

The genes are TRBV9 and TRBJ1-2; no reliable D call. Per germline, CDR1 SGDLS and CDR2 YYNGEE. With 4 bases removed from V and 8 bases from J, the gap between germline ends came to 6 bases. This CDR3 comprises 10 residues. The CDR3 here is CASSRKGYTF. CDR3 nucleotide sequence: TGTGCCAGCAGCCGCAAAGGCTACACCTTC.